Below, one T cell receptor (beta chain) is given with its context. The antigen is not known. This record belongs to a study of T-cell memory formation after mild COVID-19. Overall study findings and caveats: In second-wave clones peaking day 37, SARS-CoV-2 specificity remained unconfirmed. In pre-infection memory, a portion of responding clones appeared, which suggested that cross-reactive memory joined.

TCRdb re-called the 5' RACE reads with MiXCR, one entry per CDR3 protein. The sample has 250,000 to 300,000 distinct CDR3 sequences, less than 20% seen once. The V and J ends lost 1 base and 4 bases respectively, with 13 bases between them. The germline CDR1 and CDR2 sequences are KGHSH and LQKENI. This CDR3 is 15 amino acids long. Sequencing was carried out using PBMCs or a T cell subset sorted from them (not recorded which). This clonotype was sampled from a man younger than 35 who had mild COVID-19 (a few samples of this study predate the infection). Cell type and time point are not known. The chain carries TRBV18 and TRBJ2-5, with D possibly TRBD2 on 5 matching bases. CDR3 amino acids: CASSPQGAGSETQYF. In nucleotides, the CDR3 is TGTGCCAGCTCACCACAGGGAGCAGGATCAGAGACCCAGTACTTC. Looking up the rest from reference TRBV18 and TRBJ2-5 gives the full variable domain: NAGVMQNPRHLVRRRGQEARLRCSPMKGHSHVYWYRQLPEEGLKFMVYLQKENIIDESGMPKERFSAEFPKEGPSILRIQQVVRGDSAAYFCASSPQGAGSETQYFGPGTRLLVL.